The rows below give T cell receptor beta chains drawn from one sample of a study of cytomegalovirus exposure and HLA in healthy donors. Produced via immunoSEQ multiplex PCR; TCRdb's table is partial and in-frame only. The sample table sets out around 34,000 clones. The sequencing sample was made of PBMCs. These receptor sequences come from a woman aged 40 to 49 in good health and CMV-seropositive. CDR3s leave out the opening cysteine and the closing phenylalanine or tryptophan.

TRBV5-1	TRBJ2-7	ASSSGQGTYEQY
TRBV2	TRBJ2-1	ASSELAGLYNEQF
TRBV6-1	TRBJ1-5	ASSQGIQGNQPQH
TRBV9	TRBJ2-5	ASSVGRVGETQY
TRBV6-1	TRBJ2-7	ASSVPPGLYFSSYEQY
TRBV9	TRBJ2-2	ASSVALGFAGELF
TRBV5-1	TRBJ1-2	ASSRDRDGYT
TRBV6-5	TRBJ1-2	ASSPGGVFYGYT
TRBV4-1	TRBJ2-1	ASSQRLSGGGNEQF
TRBV7-5	TRBJ2-4	ARSIPGEQGVQNIQY
TRBV4-1	TRBJ1-4	ASSQGREKLF
TRBV25-1	TRBJ1-4	ASSTGTRREKLF
TRBV4-3	TRBJ2-2	ASSQFLGGAVGTGELF
TRBV29-1	TRBJ2-2	SATGGANTGELF
TRBV11-3	TRBJ2-1	ASSLNSNSYNEQF
TRBV2	TRBJ2-2	ASSLTPGAGELF
TRBV7-2	TRBJ2-2	ASKRGRSNTGELF
TRBV5-1	TRBJ2-3	ASSLQAGGGDTQY
TRBV29-1	TRBJ1-5	SVVAVPRRFRNQPQH
TRBV7-9	TRBJ2-1	ASSLETGEQF
TRBV28	TRBJ1-1	ASSLDRVGANTEAF
TRBV7-2	TRBJ1-4	ASSSDAGEGSEKLF
TRBV28	TRBJ2-1	ASSRTGGLYNEQF
TRBV27	TRBJ1-6	ASQDSRNNSPLH
TRBV6-1	TRBJ2-5	ASRGGRYLLETQY
TRBV27	TRBJ1-1	ASSRTGGYTEAF
TRBV30	NA	AWSVGASYEQY